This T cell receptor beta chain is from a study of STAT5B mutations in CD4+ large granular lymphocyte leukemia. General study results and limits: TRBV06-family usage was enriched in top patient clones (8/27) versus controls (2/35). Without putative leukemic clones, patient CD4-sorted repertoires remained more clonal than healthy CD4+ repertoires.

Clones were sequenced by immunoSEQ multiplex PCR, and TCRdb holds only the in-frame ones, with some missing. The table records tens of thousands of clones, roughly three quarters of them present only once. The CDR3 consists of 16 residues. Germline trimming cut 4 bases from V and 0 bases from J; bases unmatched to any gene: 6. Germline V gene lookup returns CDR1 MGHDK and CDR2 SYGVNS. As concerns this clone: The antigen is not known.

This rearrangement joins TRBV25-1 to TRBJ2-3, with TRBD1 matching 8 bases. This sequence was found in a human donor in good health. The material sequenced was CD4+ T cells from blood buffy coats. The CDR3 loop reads CASSAHRGMSTDTQYF. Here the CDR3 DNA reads TGTGCCAGCAGTGCCCACAGGGGGATGAGCACAGATACGCAGTATTTT.